The 30 T cell receptor beta chains presented below share a single source sample, sequenced in a study of blood T cell repertoires in COVID-19. The data were produced by immunoSEQ multiplex PCR, yet TCRdb's version contains in-frame clones alone and is incomplete. The sample holds fewer than 140,000 clones, about 80% seen once. Sequences were obtained from peripheral blood. The receptor source for this set is a woman aged 55-70 years with acute or convalescent COVID-19.

The rearrangement uses TRBV2 and TRBJ1-5; D gene ambiguous. The CDR3 totals 14 residues. V was pared by 3 bases and J by 1 base, with 7 bases between. Germline V gene sequence: CDR1 SNHLY, CDR2 FYNNEI. CDR3 in DNA: TGTGCCAGCAGTGAGCGGAGAAGCAATCAGCCCCAGCATTTT. Amino acid sequence: CASSERRSNQPQHF.

The chain couples TRBV4-2 to TRBJ1-3; D gene ambiguous. Germline-derived CDR1 and CDR2 are LGHNA and YNFKEQ. V was shortened by 4 bases and J by 0 bases, with 19 bases between the two germline ends. The CDR3 covers 18 residues. The CDR3: CASSPRSHSTASGNTIYF. The DNA for the CDR3 is TGTGCCAGCAGCCCAAGGTCCCACAGTACCGCCTCTGGAAACACCATATATTTT.

This chain joins TRBV30 and TRBJ2-5; possibly TRBD1 for D (6 bases). The CDR3 runs 14 residues. CDR1 GTSNPN and CDR2 SVGIG come from the germline V gene (reference sequence). Trimming shortened V by 4 bases and J by 2 bases, and 14 bases separated the two germline ends. The CDR3 region has the DNA TGTGCCTGGAAATGGGGGCCACAGCAAGAGACCCAGTACTTC. This translates into CAWKWGPQQETQYF.

The chain carries TRBV27 and TRBJ1-6; a possible D gene is TRBD1 (5 bases). V was pared by 4 bases and J by 0 bases, with 10 bases between. This CDR3 is 16 amino acids long. Germline-derived CDR1 and CDR2 are MNHEY and SMNVEV (reference sequence). DNA for the CDR3: TGTGCCAGCAGTTCCGACAGATTCTCCTATAATTCACCCCTCCACTTT. This gives the protein CASSSDRFSYNSPLHF.

V usage is TRBV4-2 and J usage is TRBJ2-4, with 9 bases identical to TRBD1. The CDR3 has 15 amino acids. Per the germline V gene, CDR1 is LGHNA and CDR2 is YNFKEQ. With V trimmed by 4 bases and J by 6 bases, 7 bases remained unmatched. The CDR3 loop is CASSLERQGVNIQYF. The CDR3 nucleotides read TGTGCCAGCAGCCTGGAGAGACAGGGGGTAAACATTCAGTACTTC.

V gene TRBV2 combines with J gene TRBJ2-5; D is ambiguous. V dropped 2 bases and J dropped 5 bases, with 9 bases sitting between them. There are 13 residues in the CDR3. Germline CDR1 reads SNHLY; CDR2 reads FYNNEI. CDR3 sequence: CASSELQMETQYF. For the CDR3, the DNA is TGTGCCAGCAGTGAACTACAGATGGAGACCCAGTACTTC.

A single count supports this clone. V and J are TRBV19 and TRBJ2-1, with 14 bases fitting TRBD2. J was trimmed by 10 bases and V by 4 bases; bases with no gene match: 9. In germline, CDR1 is LNHDA, CDR2 SQIVND (reference sequence). CDR3 length equals 16 residues. This CDR3 is CASSTTGTSGGREQFF. CDR3 bases: TGTGCCAGTAGTACGACCGGGACTAGCGGGGGTAGGGAGCAGTTCTTC.

This chain links TRBV7-3 with TRBJ2-1; 7 nucleotides align to TRBD2. Trimming took 5 bases from V and 6 from J; bases not matched to a gene: 13. The CDR3 loop spans 16 amino acids. Germline V lookup: CDR1 SGHTA, CDR2 FQGTGA. The CDR3 spells CASSPLPAGNGNEQFF. The CDR3 DNA follows: TGTGCCAGCAGCCCCCTCCCAGCGGGAAATGGCAATGAGCAGTTCTTC.

This sequence joins TRBV5-1 and TRBJ2-5, with 15 bases lining up with TRBD2. The CDR3 covers 17 residues. The germline V gene has CDR1 SGHRS and CDR2 YFSETQ. Trimming took 7 bases from V and 1 from J; bases not matched to a gene: 8. The CDR3 nucleotides are TGCGCCAGCCAATATGGGACTAGCGGGGGGCTCCAAGAGACCCAGTACTTC. Translated, it gives CASQYGTSGGLQETQYF.

This chain links TRBV7-2 with TRBJ2-1; a weak D match, TRBD2 (5 bases). The germline gives CDR1 SGHTA, CDR2 FQGNSA. This CDR3 has 14 residues. V shed 1 base and J shed 9 bases, with 13 bases lying between them. The CDR3, as DNA: TGTGCCAGCAGCTTAGATGTGCGGGTTCCTGAGCAGTTCTTC. It specifies CASSLDVRVPEQFF.

The chain recombines TRBV7-2 with TRBJ1-2; the D gene is possibly TRBD1 (5 bases). The CDR3 has 14 residues. CDR1 is SGHTA and CDR2 is FQGNSA in the germline V gene. The V and J ends lost 2 bases and 5 bases respectively, with 12 bases between them. The CDR3 nucleotides are TGTGCCAGCAGCTTACAAGCACGGGGGTATGGCTACACCTTC. Amino acid sequence: CASSLQARGYGYTF.

V usage is TRBV5-1 and J usage is TRBJ2-5; no definite D call. Trimming took 0 bases from V and 1 from J, leaving 7 bases between them. The V gene's germline CDR1 is SGHRS and CDR2 YFSETQ. This CDR3 is 14 amino acids long. The CDR3 reads CASSLVGSQETQYF. The CDR3 DNA reads TGCGCCAGCAGCTTGGTCGGTAGCCAAGAGACCCAGTACTTC.

This chain uses TRBV6-5 with TRBJ1-1; 7 bases line up with TRBD1. Trimming cost V 0 bases and J 5 bases; bases outside gene matches: 3. The CDR3 covers 14 residues. Germline V gene data show CDR1 as MNHEY and CDR2 as SVGAGI. The CDR3 nucleotides read TGTGCCAGCAGTTACTCGGGACAGATGACTGAAGCTTTCTTT. Residues: CASSYSGQMTEAFF.

The V gene is TRBV12-2, the J gene TRBJ1-1. TRBV12-2 corresponds to a pseudogene. This CDR3 has 16 amino acids. The CDR3, as DNA: TGTGCAAGTCGCTTAGTTTGCGTTAGGAGAAGTCATGAAGCTTTCTTT. It encodes CASRLVCVRRSHEAFF.

The rearrangement links TRBV2 to TRBJ2-2; D is possibly TRBD1 (5 bases). V lost 5 bases, J lost 2 bases, and 12 bases lay in between. Germline CDR1 SNHLY, CDR2 FYNNEI. The CDR3 runs to 15 residues. The chain's CDR3 is CASSKGPYNTGELFF. CDR3 nucleotide sequence: TGTGCCAGCAGTAAGGGGCCCTACAACACCGGGGAGCTGTTTTTT.

This chain uses TRBV28 with TRBJ2-7, with 10 bases identical to TRBD1. The junction had 5 bases not matched to a gene; V was cut back by 4 bases and J by 2 bases. In germline, CDR1 is MDHEN, CDR2 SYDVKM. The CDR3 runs to 15 residues. The CDR3 nucleotides read TGTGCCAGCAGTTCCCCCGGGACAGGGGCCTACGAGCAGTACTTC. It encodes CASSSPGTGAYEQYF.

Here the CDR3 DNA reads TGTGCCAGCAGCTCGGGACTAGCGGGGGGGCGCGAGCAGTACTTC. It is translated as CASSSGLAGGREQYF. The V gene is TRBV11-2, the J gene TRBJ2-7; 16 nucleotides match TRBD2. The CDR3 extends over 15 amino acids. Germline V gives CDR1 SGHAT, CDR2 FQNNGV. V was clipped by 4 bases and J by 6 bases; unmatched bases: 3.

The chain links TRBV28 to TRBJ2-7; the D is unclear. Trimming stripped 6 bases from V and 4 bases from J, with 10 bases between. Germline CDR1 is MDHEN and CDR2 is SYDVKM. CDR3 length: 12 residues. CDR3 residues: CASSSTRYEQYF. The DNA for the CDR3 is TGTGCCAGCAGCTCCACAAGATACGAGCAGTACTTC. The complete variable domain, with remaining parts taken from reference TRBV28 and TRBJ2-7, reads DVKVTQSSRYLVKRTGEKVFLECVQDMDHENMFWYRQDPGLGLRLIYFSYDVKMKEKGDIPEGYSVSREKKERFSLILESASTNQTSMYLCASSSTRYEQYFGPGTRLTVT.

CDR3 DNA sequence: TGTGCCAGCAGCCGCCGGGGGGGAGCGGGGGCCCAGTCCTACGAGCAGTACTTC. Translated, it gives CASSRRGGAGAQSYEQYF. The chain is built from TRBV4-2 and TRBJ2-7; 8 nucleotides agree with TRBD2. The V gene end was trimmed by 4 bases and the J gene end by 1 base; junction bases not matched to a gene: 15. Germline-derived CDR1 and CDR2 are LGHNA and YNFKEQ. The CDR3 runs to 18 residues.

V gene TRBV2 combines with J gene TRBJ1-3, with D hard to call. The germline V gene has CDR1 SNHLY and CDR2 FYNNEI. The ends were cut back, 0 bases at V and 0 bases at J, with 6 bases in the middle. The CDR3 is made up of 15 amino acids. The CDR3 region has the DNA TGTGCCAGCAGTGAAGCCCTCTTCTCTGGAAACACCATATATTTT. It encodes CASSEALFSGNTIYF.

V usage is TRBV5-1 and J usage is TRBJ1-1, with D perhaps matching TRBD1 (5 bases). Germline loops: CDR1 SGHRS, CDR2 YFSETQ. V was cut by 2 bases and J by 1 base, with 15 bases left in between. CDR3 length: 16 residues. CDR3 bases: TGCGCCAGCAGCTTACAGGCACTGGAAGCGAACACTGAAGCTTTCTTT. Protein product: CASSLQALEANTEAFF. The full variable domain, completed using reference TRBV5-1 and TRBJ1-1, is KAGVTQTPRYLIKTRGQQVTLSCSPISGHRSVSWYQQTPGQGLQFLFEYFSETQRNKGNFPGRFSGRQFSNSRSEMNVSTLELGDSALYLCASSLQALEANTEAFFGQGTRLTVV.

Comment on this clone: The junction does not match germline at one end; this may be a read error. V and J are TRBV18 and TRBJ2-2, with D possibly being TRBD1 or TRBD2 (5 bases each). The length of the CDR3 is 15 residues. Germline V gene data show CDR1 as KGHSH and CDR2 as LQKENI. The CDR3: CASSPGQWNTGELFF. The CDR3 nucleotides read TGTGCCAGTTCACCGGGGCAATGGAACACCGGGGAGCTGTTTTTT.

This clone occurred once. V is TRBV5-1 and J is TRBJ2-1; 13 bases map to TRBD2. The CDR3 is 20 residues long. After removal of 3 bases from V and 0 bases from J, the junction contained 12 bases not matched to a gene. Germline CDR1 is SGHRS and CDR2 is YFSETQ. The DNA of the CDR3 is TGCGCCAGCAGCTCCGTCTACGGGACTAGCGGGATTGTCTCCTACAATGAGCAGTTCTTC. Its protein product is CASSSVYGTSGIVSYNEQFF.

This clone came up once. The chain recombines TRBV18 with TRBJ2-1; no reliable D call. Trimming took 3 bases from V and 0 from J, leaving 9 bases between them. This CDR3 region has 15 residues. In germline, CDR1 is KGHSH, CDR2 LQKENI. The CDR3 nucleotides read TGTGCCAGCTCACCCGATCGTAGCTCCTACAATGAGCAGTTCTTC. It is translated as CASSPDRSSYNEQFF. The full variable domain, rest sourced from reference TRBV18 and TRBJ2-1, is NAGVMQNPRHLVRRRGQEARLRCSPMKGHSHVYWYRQLPEEGLKFMVYLQKENIIDESGMPKERFSAEFPKEGPSILRIQQVVRGDSAAYFCASSPDRSSYNEQFFGPGTRLTVL.

This chain joins TRBV6-5 and TRBJ2-1; D is ambiguous. V was shortened by 6 bases and J by 15 bases, with 18 bases between the two germline ends. The length of the CDR3 is 12 residues. Germline CDR1 MNHEY, CDR2 SVGAGI. This chain's CDR3 is CASRVSINLPFF. The CDR3 DNA is TGTGCCAGCAGGGTATCTATAAATCTACCGTTCTTC.

The chain joins TRBV7-3 to TRBJ2-5, with D perhaps matching TRBD2 (5 bases). The CDR3 consists of 15 residues. Germline-derived CDR1 and CDR2 are SGHTA and FQGTGA. V lost 2 bases and J lost 4, with 14 bases in between. In nucleotides, the CDR3 is TGTGCCAGCAGCTTAGATGGGAGTCTGGGAGAGACCCAGTACTTC. It translates to CASSLDGSLGETQYF. The variable domain in full, with the rest retrieved from reference TRBV7-3 and TRBJ2-5, is GAGVSQTPSNKVTEKGKYVELRCDPISGHTALYWYRQSLGQGPEFLIYFQGTGAADDSGLPNDRFFAVRPEGSVSTLKIQRTERGDSAVYLCASSLDGSLGETQYFGPGTRLLVL.

J is TRBJ1-2 and V is TRBV30; weak D call: TRBD1 (5 bases). V lost 1 base, J lost 5 bases, and 20 bases lay in between. This CDR3 is 16 amino acids long. CDR1 GTSNPN and CDR2 SVGIG come from the germline V gene (reference sequence). In DNA form, the CDR3 reads TGTGCCTGGAGTGGGGGGGTGATCACTCCGAGATATGGCTACACCTTC. Residues: CAWSGGVITPRYGYTF.

The chain uses TRBV28 and TRBJ2-1; 10 nucleotides agree with TRBD2. Per germline, CDR1 MDHEN and CDR2 SYDVKM. The CDR3 covers 15 residues. The V and J ends lost 7 bases and 7 bases, in that order; junction bases with no gene match: 10. The DNA of the CDR3 is TGTGCCAGCACCAGCGGGAGGGCCTCTGTAAATGAGCAGTTCTTC. Its protein is CASTSGRASVNEQFF.

This chain uses TRBV2 with TRBJ2-3, with TRBD2 identical over 7 bases. CDR1 and CDR2 from the germline V gene are SNHLY and FYNNEI. The CDR3 has 15 amino acids. With V trimmed by 3 bases and J by 4 bases, 7 bases remained unmatched. CDR3: CASSDLGRAADTQYF. The CDR3 DNA reads as TGTGCCAGCAGTGACTTGGGGAGGGCAGCAGATACGCAGTATTTT.

The V call is TRBV30, the J call TRBJ1-1; D unclear. Germline CDR1 and CDR2: GTSNPN and SVGIG (reference sequence). The CDR3 has 13 amino acids. The V and J ends lost 3 bases and 1 base respectively, with 9 bases between them. The CDR3 DNA reads as TGTGCCTGGAGCGGCTACAGGAACACTGAAGCTTTCTTT. Its translation: CAWSGYRNTEAFF.